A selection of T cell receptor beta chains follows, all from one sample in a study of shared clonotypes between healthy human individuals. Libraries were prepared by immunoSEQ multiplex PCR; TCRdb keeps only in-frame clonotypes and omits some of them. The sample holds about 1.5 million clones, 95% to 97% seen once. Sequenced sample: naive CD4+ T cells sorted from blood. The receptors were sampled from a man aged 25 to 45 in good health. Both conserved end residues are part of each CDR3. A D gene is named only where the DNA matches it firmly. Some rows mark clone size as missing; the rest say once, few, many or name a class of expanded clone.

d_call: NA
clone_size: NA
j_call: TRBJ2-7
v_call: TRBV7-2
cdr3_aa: CASSHMGSPSYEQYF
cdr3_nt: TGTGCCAGCAGCCACATGGGATCCCCCTCCTACGAGCAGTACTTC

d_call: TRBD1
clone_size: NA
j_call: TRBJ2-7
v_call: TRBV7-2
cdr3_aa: CASSLVGQYYEQYF
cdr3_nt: TGTGCCAGCAGCTTAGTGGGACAGTACTACGAGCAGTACTTC

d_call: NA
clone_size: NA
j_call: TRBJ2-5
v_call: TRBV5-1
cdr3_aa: CASSLGTIQETQYF
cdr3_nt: TGCGCCAGCAGCTTGGGGACAATTCAAGAGACCCAGTACTTC

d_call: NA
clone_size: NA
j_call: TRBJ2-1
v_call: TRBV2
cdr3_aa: CASIGGNEQFF
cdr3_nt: TGTGCCAGCATAGGAGGGAATGAGCAGTTCTTC

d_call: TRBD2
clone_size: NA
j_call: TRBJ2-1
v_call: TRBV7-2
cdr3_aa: CASSLDSGRINEQFF
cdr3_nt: TGTGCCAGCAGCTTAGATAGCGGGAGAATCAATGAGCAGTTCTTC

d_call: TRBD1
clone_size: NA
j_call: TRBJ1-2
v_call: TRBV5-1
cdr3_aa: CASSPLRDSDGYTF
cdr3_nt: TGCGCCAGCAGCCCTCTCCGGGACAGCGATGGCTACACCTTC

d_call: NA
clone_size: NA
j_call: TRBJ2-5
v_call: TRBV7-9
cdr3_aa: CASSAGHYQETQYF
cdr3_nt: TGTGCCAGCAGCGCGGGACACTACCAAGAGACCCAGTACTTC

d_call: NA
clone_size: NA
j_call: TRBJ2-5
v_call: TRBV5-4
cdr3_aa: CASSLDTDISTAQYF
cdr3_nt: TGTGCCAGCAGCTTAGATACTGACATTAGTACGGCCCAGTACTTC

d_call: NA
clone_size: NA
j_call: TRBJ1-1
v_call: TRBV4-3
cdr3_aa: CASSQVYMGTEAFF
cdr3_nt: TGCGCCAGCAGCCAAGTCTATATGGGCACTGAAGCTTTCTTT

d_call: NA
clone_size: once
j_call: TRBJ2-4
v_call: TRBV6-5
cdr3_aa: CASSYSGENIQYF
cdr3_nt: TGTGCCAGCAGTTACTCTGGCGAAAACATTCAGTACTTC

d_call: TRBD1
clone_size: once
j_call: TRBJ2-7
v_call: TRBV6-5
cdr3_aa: CATWDSSSYEQYF
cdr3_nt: TGTGCCACCTGGGACAGCAGCTCCTACGAGCAGTACTTC

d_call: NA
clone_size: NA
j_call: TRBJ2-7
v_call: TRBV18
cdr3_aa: CASSPTHEQYF
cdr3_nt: TGTGCCAGCTCACCAACCCACGAGCAGTACTTC

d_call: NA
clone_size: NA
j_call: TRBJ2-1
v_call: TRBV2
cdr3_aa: CASNWRGDEQFF
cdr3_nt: TGTGCCAGCAATTGGAGGGGGGATGAGCAGTTCTTC

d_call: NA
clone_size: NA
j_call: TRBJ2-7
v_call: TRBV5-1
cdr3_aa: CASSLGSGLSSYEQYF
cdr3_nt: TGCGCCAGCAGCTTGGGATCAGGATTGAGCTCCTACGAGCAGTACTTC

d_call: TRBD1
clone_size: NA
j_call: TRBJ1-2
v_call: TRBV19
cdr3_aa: CASSIDRGRGTENYGYTF
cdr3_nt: TGTGCCAGTAGTATAGATCGAGGCAGGGGGACTGAGAACTATGGCTACACCTTC

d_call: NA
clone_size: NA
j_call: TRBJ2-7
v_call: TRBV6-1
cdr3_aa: CASSEVGMQYF
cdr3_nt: TGTGCCAGCAGTGAAGTGGGGATGCAGTACTTC

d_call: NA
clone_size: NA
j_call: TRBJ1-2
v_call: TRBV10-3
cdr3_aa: CAISLGHLDYGYTF
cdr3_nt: TGTGCCATCAGCTTGGGTCATCTGGACTATGGCTACACCTTC

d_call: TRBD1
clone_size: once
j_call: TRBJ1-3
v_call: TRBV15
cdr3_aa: CATSRGTGGVSGNTIYF
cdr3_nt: TGTGCCACCAGCAGAGGGACAGGGGGCGTATCTGGAAACACCATATATTTT

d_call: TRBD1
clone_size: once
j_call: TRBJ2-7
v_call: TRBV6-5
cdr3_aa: CASTQGDEQYF
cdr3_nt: TGTGCCAGTACTCAGGGGGACGAGCAGTACTTC

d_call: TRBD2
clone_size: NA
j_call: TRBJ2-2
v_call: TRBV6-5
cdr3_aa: CASRPTSGSGELFF
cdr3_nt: TGTGCCAGCAGACCGACTAGCGGGAGCGGGGAGCTGTTTTTT

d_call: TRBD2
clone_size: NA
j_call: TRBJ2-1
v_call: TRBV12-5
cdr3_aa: CASGKTTGTSGRGNEQFF
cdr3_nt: TGTGCTAGTGGCAAAACAACTGGGACTAGCGGGAGAGGGAATGAGCAGTTCTTC

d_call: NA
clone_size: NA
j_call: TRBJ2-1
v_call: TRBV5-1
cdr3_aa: CASTLSGPTYNEQFF
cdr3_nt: TGCGCCAGCACTTTAAGCGGGCCGACCTACAATGAGCAGTTCTTC

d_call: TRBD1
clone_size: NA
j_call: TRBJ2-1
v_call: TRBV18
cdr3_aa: CASSVDRGYNEQFF
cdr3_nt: TGTGCCAGCTCAGTCGACAGGGGGTACAATGAGCAGTTCTTC

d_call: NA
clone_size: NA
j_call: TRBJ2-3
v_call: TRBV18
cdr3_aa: CASSPPGPRLTDTQYF
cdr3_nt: TGTGCCAGCTCACCGCCGGGACCTCGCCTCACAGATACGCAGTATTTT

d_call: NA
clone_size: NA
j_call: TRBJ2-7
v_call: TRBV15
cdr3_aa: CATSKRTGGFTGGSSYEQYF
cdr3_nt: TGTGCCACCAGCAAACGGACAGGAGGATTTACGGGAGGGAGCTCCTACGAGCAGTACTTC

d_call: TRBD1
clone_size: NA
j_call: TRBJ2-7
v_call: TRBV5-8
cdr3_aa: CASSLTGGLLYEQYF
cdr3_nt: TGTGCCAGCAGCCTGACAGGGGGCCTTCTCTACGAGCAGTACTTC

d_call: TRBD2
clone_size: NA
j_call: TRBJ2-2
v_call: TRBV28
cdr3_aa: CASKFRRLAGSGELFF
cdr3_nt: TGTGCCAGCAAGTTTAGAAGGCTAGCGGGATCCGGGGAGCTGTTTTTT

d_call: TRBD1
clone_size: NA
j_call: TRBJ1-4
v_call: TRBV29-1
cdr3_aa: CSVAGVEGQSNEKLFF
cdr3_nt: TGCAGCGTTGCGGGGGTTGAGGGACAGTCTAATGAAAAACTGTTTTTT

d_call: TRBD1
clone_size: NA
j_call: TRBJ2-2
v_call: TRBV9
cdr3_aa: CASSKRQGSTRTGELFF
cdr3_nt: TGTGCCAGCAGCAAACGACAGGGGTCCACCCGCACCGGGGAGCTGTTTTTT

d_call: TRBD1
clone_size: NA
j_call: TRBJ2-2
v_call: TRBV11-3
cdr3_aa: CASSFSSDRDGELFF
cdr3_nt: TGTGCCAGCAGCTTTAGTAGTGACAGGGATGGGGAGCTGTTTTTT

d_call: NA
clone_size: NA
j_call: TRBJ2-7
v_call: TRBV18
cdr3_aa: CASSPLTGPLEQYF
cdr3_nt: TGTGCCAGCTCACCCCTGACAGGACCCCTCGAGCAGTACTTC

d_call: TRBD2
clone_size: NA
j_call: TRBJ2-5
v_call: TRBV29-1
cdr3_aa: CSVVSGRGMIAGETQYF
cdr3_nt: TGCAGCGTTGTCAGCGGGAGGGGGATGATAGCTGGAGAGACCCAGTACTTC

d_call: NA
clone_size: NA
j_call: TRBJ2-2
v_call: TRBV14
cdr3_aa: CASSQVVVTGELFF
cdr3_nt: TGTGCCAGCAGCCAAGTGGTGGTCACCGGGGAGCTGTTTTTT

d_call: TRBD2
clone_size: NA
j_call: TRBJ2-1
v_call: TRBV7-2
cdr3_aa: CASRLAGGTTYNEQFF
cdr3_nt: TGTGCCAGCAGATTAGCGGGGGGGACTACCTACAATGAGCAGTTCTTC

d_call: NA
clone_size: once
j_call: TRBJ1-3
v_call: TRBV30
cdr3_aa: CARGAEGPHSGNTIYF
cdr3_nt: TGTGCCCGGGGGGCGGAGGGCCCTCACTCTGGAAACACCATATATTTT

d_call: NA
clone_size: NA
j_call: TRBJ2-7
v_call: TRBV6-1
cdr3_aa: CASRAPEQYF
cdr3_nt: TGTGCCAGCAGGGCGCCCGAGCAGTACTTC

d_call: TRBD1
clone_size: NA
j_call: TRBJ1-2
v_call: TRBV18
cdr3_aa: CASLLRGPRSYGYTF
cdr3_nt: TGTGCCAGCTTACTAAGGGGGCCACGAAGCTATGGCTACACCTTC

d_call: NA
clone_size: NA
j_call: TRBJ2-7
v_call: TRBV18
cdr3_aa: CASSPPGGGYEQYF
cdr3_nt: TGTGCCAGCTCACCACCGGGAGGAGGCTACGAGCAGTACTTC

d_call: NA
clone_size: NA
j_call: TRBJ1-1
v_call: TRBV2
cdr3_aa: CASLPPPSEAFF
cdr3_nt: TGTGCCAGCTTGCCACCGCCGTCTGAAGCTTTCTTT

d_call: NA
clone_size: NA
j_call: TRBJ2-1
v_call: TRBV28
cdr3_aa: CASSSRGFTQFF
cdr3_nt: TGTGCCAGCAGTTCCCGGGGTTTTACGCAGTTCTTC

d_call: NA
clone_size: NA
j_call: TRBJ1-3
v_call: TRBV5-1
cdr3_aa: CASSSRPASSGNTIYF
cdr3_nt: TGCGCCAGCAGCTCCCGTCCGGCCTCGTCTGGAAACACCATATATTTT

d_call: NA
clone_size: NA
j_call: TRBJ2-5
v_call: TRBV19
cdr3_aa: CASRPLGGKGGRETQYF
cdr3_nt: TGTGCCAGTAGGCCCCTTGGCGGGAAAGGAGGGCGAGAGACCCAGTACTTC

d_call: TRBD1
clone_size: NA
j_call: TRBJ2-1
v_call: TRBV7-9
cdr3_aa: CASSWRGQGDYNEQFF
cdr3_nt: TGTGCCAGCAGCTGGAGGGGACAGGGGGACTACAATGAGCAGTTCTTC

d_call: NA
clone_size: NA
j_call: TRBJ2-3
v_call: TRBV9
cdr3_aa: CASSVARDSRGLDTQYF
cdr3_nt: TGTGCCAGCAGCGTAGCCCGGGACTCACGAGGTTTAGATACGCAGTATTTT

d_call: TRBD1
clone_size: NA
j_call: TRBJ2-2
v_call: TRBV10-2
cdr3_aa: CASRTGGLDTGELFF
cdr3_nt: TGCGCCAGCCGCACAGGGGGCCTGGACACCGGGGAGCTGTTTTTT

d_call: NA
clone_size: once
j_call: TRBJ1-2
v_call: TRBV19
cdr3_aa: CASSRRDRLQGYTF
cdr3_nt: TGTGCCAGTAGTCGCCGGGACCGACTTCAGGGCTACACCTTC

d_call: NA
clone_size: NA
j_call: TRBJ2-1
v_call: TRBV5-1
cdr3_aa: CASTSQGDNEQFF
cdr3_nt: TGCGCCAGCACCTCACAGGGTGACAATGAGCAGTTCTTC

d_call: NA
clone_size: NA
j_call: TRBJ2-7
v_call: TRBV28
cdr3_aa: CASSLAGHLYEQYF
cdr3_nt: TGTGCCAGCAGTTTAGCGGGACACCTCTACGAGCAGTACTTC

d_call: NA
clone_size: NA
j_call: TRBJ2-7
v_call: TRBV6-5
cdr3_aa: CASSYRVVASPYEQYF
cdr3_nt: TGTGCCAGCAGTTATCGTGTTGTAGCCAGCCCCTACGAGCAGTACTTC

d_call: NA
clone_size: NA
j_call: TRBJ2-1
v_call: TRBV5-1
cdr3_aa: CASSYGTTYNEQFF
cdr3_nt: TGCGCCAGCAGCTACGGGACAACTTACAATGAGCAGTTCTTC

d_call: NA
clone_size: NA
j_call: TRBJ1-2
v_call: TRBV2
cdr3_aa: CASSLQGEFYGYTF
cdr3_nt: TGTGCCAGCAGTCTACAGGGCGAATTCTATGGCTACACCTTC

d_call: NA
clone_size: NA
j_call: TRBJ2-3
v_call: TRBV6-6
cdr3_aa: CASSPDSTDTQYF
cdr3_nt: TGTGCCAGCAGTCCCGACAGCACAGATACGCAGTATTTT

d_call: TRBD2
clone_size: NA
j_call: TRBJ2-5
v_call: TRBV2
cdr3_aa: CASSEVLAGETQYF
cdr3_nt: TGTGCCAGCAGTGAAGTGCTAGCGGGAGAGACCCAGTACTTC

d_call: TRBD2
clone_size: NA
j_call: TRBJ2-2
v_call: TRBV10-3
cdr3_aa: CAILRTSGATGELFF
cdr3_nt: TGTGCCATCTTAAGGACTAGCGGGGCCACCGGGGAGCTGTTTTTT

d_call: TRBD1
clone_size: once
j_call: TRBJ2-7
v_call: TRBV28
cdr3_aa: CASSFHHRGQTYEQYF
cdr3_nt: TGTGCCAGCAGTTTCCATCACAGGGGCCAAACCTACGAGCAGTACTTC

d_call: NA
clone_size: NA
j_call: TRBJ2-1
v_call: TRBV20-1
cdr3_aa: CSARLIYEQFF
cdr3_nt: TGCAGTGCTAGACTCATTTATGAGCAGTTCTTC

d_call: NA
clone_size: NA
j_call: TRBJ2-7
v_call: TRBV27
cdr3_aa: CASSLVPSGPYEQYF
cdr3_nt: TGTGCCAGCAGTTTAGTGCCTTCAGGACCCTACGAGCAGTACTTC

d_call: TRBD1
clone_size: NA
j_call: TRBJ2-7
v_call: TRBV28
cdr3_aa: CASSWDSTYEQYF
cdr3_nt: TGTGCCAGCAGCTGGGACAGCACCTACGAGCAGTACTTC

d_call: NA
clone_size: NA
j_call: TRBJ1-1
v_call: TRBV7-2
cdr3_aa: CASTSQGLNTEAFF
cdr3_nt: TGTGCCAGCACATCTCAGGGGTTGAACACTGAAGCTTTCTTT